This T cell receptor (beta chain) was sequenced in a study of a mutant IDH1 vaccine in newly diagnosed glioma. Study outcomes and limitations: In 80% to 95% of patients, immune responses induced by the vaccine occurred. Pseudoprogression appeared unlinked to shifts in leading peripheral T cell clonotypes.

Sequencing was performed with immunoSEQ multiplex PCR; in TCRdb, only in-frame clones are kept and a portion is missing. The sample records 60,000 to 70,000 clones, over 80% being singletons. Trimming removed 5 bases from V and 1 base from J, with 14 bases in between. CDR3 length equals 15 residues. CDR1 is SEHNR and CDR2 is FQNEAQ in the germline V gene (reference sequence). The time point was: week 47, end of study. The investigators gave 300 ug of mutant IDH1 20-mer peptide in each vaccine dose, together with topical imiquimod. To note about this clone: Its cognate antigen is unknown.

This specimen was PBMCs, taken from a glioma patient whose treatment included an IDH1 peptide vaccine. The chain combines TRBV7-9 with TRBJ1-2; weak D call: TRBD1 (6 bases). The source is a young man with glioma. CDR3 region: CASSLGQSHNYGYTF. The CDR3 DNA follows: TGTGCCAGCAGCCTTGGACAGAGCCATAACTATGGCTACACCTTC.